A single sample gave rise to the 31 T cell receptor beta chains below, sequenced in a study of identical twins. TCRdb reprocessed the 5' RACE reads via MiXCR and lists one record per CDR3 protein. The sample lists some 270,000 distinct CDR3 sequences; around 8.3% were seen once. This sample was shared with a second study, whose subject was yellow fever vaccine responses in identical twins.

Sequencing input: CD8+ T cells sorted from blood. These receptors came from a woman aged 18 to 35 in good health.

As regards this clonotype: This may come from a read error, since a much larger clone is one base off. The chain uses TRBV12-3 or TRBV12-4 and TRBJ2-2; D not resolved. V shed 1 base and J shed 9 bases, with 9 bases lying between them. The CDR3 spans 13 residues. CDR3 protein: CASSLGIPWELFF. DNA for the CDR3: TGTGCCAGCAGTTTAGGGATTCCCTGGGAGCTGTTTTTT.

The gene calls are TRBV20-1 and TRBJ2-1; 12 bases match TRBD2. This CDR3 has 16 residues. The germline gives CDR1 DFQATT, CDR2 SNEGSKA (reference sequence). The J segment lost 3 bases and the V segment lost 3 bases, leaving 6 bases of the junction unmatched. The CDR3 spells CSARRTSGALYNEQFF. CDR3 DNA: TGCAGTGCTAGGAGGACTAGCGGGGCCCTCTACAATGAGCAGTTCTTC.

There are many counts of this clonotype. This chain joins TRBV30 and TRBJ2-1, with 11 bases aligning to TRBD2. Trimming at V came to 5 bases and at J to 9 bases, leaving 6 bases not matched to a gene. This CDR3 region has 13 residues. Germline V gives CDR1 GTSNPN, CDR2 SVGIG (reference sequence). The CDR3 coding sequence is TGTGCCTGGGCTCGACTAGCGGGAAGTGAGCAGTTCTTC. Its protein product is CAWARLAGSEQFF.

This chain links TRBV7-6 with TRBJ2-3, with TRBD1 matching 9 bases. The V gene's germline CDR1 is SGHVS and CDR2 FNYEAQ. There are 13 residues in the CDR3. Trimming removed 6 bases from V and 5 bases from J; junction bases left unmatched: 3. The CDR3 reads CASSGQGIDTQYF. Here the CDR3 DNA reads TGTGCCAGCAGTGGACAGGGGATAGATACGCAGTATTTT.

The chain uses TRBV4-1 and TRBJ2-7, with D unclear. This CDR3 spans 15 amino acids. V dropped 4 bases and J dropped 1 base, with 14 bases sitting between them. Per germline, CDR1 MGHRA and CDR2 YSYEKL. The CDR3 is CASSLDQTHSYEQYF. The CDR3 DNA is TGCGCCAGCAGCCTCGATCAGACTCATTCCTACGAGCAGTACTTC.

In this sample, this clonotype turned up many times. The V call is TRBV7-9, the J call TRBJ1-6; a possible D gene is TRBD1 (5 bases). V gave up 5 bases and J gave up 14 bases, with 10 bases separating them. There are 11 residues in the CDR3. Germline V gene data show CDR1 as SEHNR and CDR2 as FQNEAQ (reference sequence). The CDR3 loop is CASSPGGSLHF. CDR3 bases: TGTGCCAGCAGCCCTGGGGGGTCCCTCCACTTT.

This clonotype was observed a few times. V usage is TRBV7-2 and J usage is TRBJ2-2; tentative D call: TRBD1 (6 bases). This CDR3 is built from 15 residues. Trimming took off 4 bases at V and 1 base at J, with 10 bases between the two ends. The germline V gene encodes CDR1 SGHTA and CDR2 FQGNSA. CDR3 DNA: TGTGCCAGCAGCTCCAGGGGAGAGAACACCGGGGAGCTGTTTTTT. Translating it yields CASSSRGENTGELFF.

This clonotype was counted many times. The rearrangement links TRBV20-1 to TRBJ2-1; 7 nucleotides match TRBD1. CDR1 is DFQATT, CDR2 SNEGSKA, per germline (reference sequence). The CDR3 sequence is 14 residues long. The CDR3 sequence is CSTRGGHVINEQFF. The CDR3 DNA reads as TGCAGCACTAGAGGGGGCCATGTAATCAATGAGCAGTTCTTC.

In its sample, this clonotype was seen many times. The gene calls are TRBV20-1 and TRBJ1-1; D is unclear. Trimming stripped 1 base from V and 3 bases from J, with 9 bases between. Germline CDR1 is DFQATT and CDR2 is SNEGSKA (reference sequence). CDR3 length equals 13 residues. DNA for the CDR3: TGCAGTGCTAGAGGGGAATCGGACACTGAAGCTTTCTTT. This translates into CSARGESDTEAFF.

This clonotype was counted only a few times. One junction end disagrees with the germline gene, perhaps due to a read error. This chain joins TRBV29-1 and TRBJ2-5, with 8 positions matching TRBD2. CDR1 is SQVTM and CDR2 is ANQGSEA in the germline V gene. CDR3 length equals 10 residues. The CDR3 nucleotides read TGCAGCGTTGAAGGACTAGCGCTCAACTTC. Translated: CSVEGLALNF.

This clonotype appeared a few times. The chain has TRBV11-2 and TRBJ2-1; 16 bases are a match to TRBD2. The ends lost 6 bases at V and 8 bases at J; junction bases unmatched: 4. The germline V gene encodes CDR1 SGHAT and CDR2 FQNNGV. This CDR3 comprises 15 residues. As DNA, the CDR3 is TGTGCCAGCAGGGGGACTAGCGGGAGGGACGATGAGCAGTTCTTC. The encoded protein is CASRGTSGRDDEQFF. The full variable domain, with the rest looked up from reference TRBV11-2 and TRBJ2-1, is EAGVAQSPRYKIIEKRQSVAFWCNPISGHATLYWYQQILGQGPKLLIQFQNNGVVDDSQLPKDRFSAERLKGVDSTLKIQPAKLEDSAVYLCASRGTSGRDDEQFFGPGTRLTVL.

This clonotype showed up many times. This chain connects TRBV6-1 to TRBJ2-7; TRBD2 is a possible D gene (7 bases). This CDR3 region has 16 residues. Trimming stripped 7 bases from V and 1 base from J, with 20 bases between. Per germline, CDR1 MNHNS and CDR2 SASEGT. The CDR3 sequence: CASTKRGGAGSYEQYF. The CDR3 nucleotides read TGTGCCAGCACTAAAAGGGGGGGGGCGGGGTCCTACGAGCAGTACTTC.

This clonotype has ten or more counts. V and J are TRBV9 and TRBJ2-7, with TRBD1 as a possible D gene (5 bases). V was pared by 0 bases and J by 6 bases, with 13 bases between. In germline, CDR1 is SGDLS, CDR2 YYNGEE. The CDR3 is 14 residues long. The DNA of the CDR3 is TGTGCCAGCAGCGTAGGTGGGGCGGTCAGCGAGCAGTACTTC. This codes for CASSVGGAVSEQYF.

This chain joins TRBV29-1 and TRBJ1-2; possible D gene TRBD1, 6 bases. The V end was cut by 1 base, the J end by 5 bases, with 14 bases between. The length of the CDR3 is 14 residues. Germline V CDR1 and CDR2: SQVTM, ANQGSEA. CDR3 amino acids: CSVEATGRTYGYTF. DNA for the CDR3: TGCAGCGTTGAAGCCACAGGGCGCACTTATGGCTACACCTTC.

This clonotype appeared many times. This chain links TRBV29-1 with TRBJ2-1, with 7 bases lining up with TRBD1. The CDR3 sequence is 14 residues long. J gave up 3 bases and V 6 bases, and 8 bases lay outside the gene matches. Per the germline V gene, CDR1 is SQVTM and CDR2 is ANQGSEA. CDR3 bases: TGCAGCGTCCGGGACAGTGGAGTCTACAATGAGCAGTTCTTC. It specifies CSVRDSGVYNEQFF.

This clonotype was counted a few times. J is TRBJ2-7 and V is TRBV25-1; D might be TRBD1 or TRBD2, each matching 5 bases. The V and J ends lost 5 bases and 6 bases respectively, with 11 bases between them. The CDR3 runs to 12 residues. Germline loops: CDR1 MGHDK, CDR2 SYGVNS. In DNA, the CDR3 is TGTGCCAGCAGTTCCCTGGGGGTCGAGCAGTACTTC. It is translated as CASSSLGVEQYF.

The V gene is TRBV12-3 or TRBV12-4, the J gene TRBJ1-4, with D tentatively TRBD1 (5 bases). The CDR3 is 14 residues long. V gave up 7 bases and J gave up 5 bases, with 14 bases separating them. For the CDR3, the DNA is TGTGCCAGCACTCCGACAGCGTGGAATGAAAAACTGTTTTTT. It translates to CASTPTAWNEKLFF.

This clonotype was seen a handful of times. One junction end does not reproduce the germline sequence, and a read error may be involved. V and J are TRBV19 and TRBJ2-7; D gene ambiguous. The CDR3 spans 13 residues. Germline V lookup: CDR1 LNHDA, CDR2 SQIVND (reference sequence). In DNA form, the CDR3 reads TGTGCCAGTAGTACTACCCCGTCCTCCGAGCAGTACTTC. Translating it yields CASSTTPSSEQYF.

This clonotype was picked up a small number of times. The chain is built from TRBV5-6 and TRBJ2-5; D is ambiguous. The CDR3 is 14 residues long. Germline V gene sequence: CDR1 SGHDT, CDR2 YYEEEE. Trimming stripped 1 base from V and 3 bases from J, with 10 bases between. The CDR3 spells CASSLRTSEETQYF. The DNA for the CDR3 is TGTGCCAGCAGCTTGAGAACATCGGAAGAGACCCAGTACTTC.

Ten or more counts support this clonotype. The genes are TRBV27 and TRBJ2-1, with 14 bases lining up with TRBD2. This CDR3 comprises 18 residues. Germline CDR1 and CDR2: MNHEY and SMNVEV (reference sequence). V shed 5 bases and J 4 bases; nucleotides not matched to a gene: 10. The DNA of the CDR3 is TGTGCCAGCAGTGGGACTAGCGGGGGCCCCCCAGGGTACAATGAGCAGTTCTTC. It specifies CASSGTSGGPPGYNEQFF.

This clonotype was recorded many times. The V gene is TRBV29-1, the J gene TRBJ2-3; a possible D gene is TRBD2 (5 bases). Germline V lookup: CDR1 SQVTM, CDR2 ANQGSEA. The CDR3 is made up of 11 amino acids. V dropped 7 bases and J dropped 5 bases, with 10 bases sitting between them. CDR3 sequence (DNA): TGCAGCGAGTTACTAGGAGATACGCAGTATTTT. Translation: CSELLGDTQYF.

J is TRBJ2-1 and V is TRBV28, with TRBD2 identical over 9 bases. From germline, CDR1 is MDHEN and CDR2 SYDVKM. Losses at the gene ends were 3 bases for V and 6 bases for J; bases not matched to a gene: 6. CDR3 length equals 15 residues. CDR3 sequence reads: CASSFLAGPFNEQFF. CDR3 nucleotides: TGTGCCAGCAGTTTTCTAGCGGGACCGTTCAATGAGCAGTTCTTC.

The chain is built from TRBV7-8 and TRBJ2-5, with D unclear. CDR1 and CDR2 from the germline V gene are SGHVS and FQNEAQ. This CDR3 comprises 12 residues. With 8 bases removed from V and 5 bases from J, the gap between germline ends came to 12 bases. The CDR3 nucleotides are TGTGCCAGCCGATCCACGTCGGAGACCCAGTACTTC. It translates to CASRSTSETQYF.

This clonotype was seen many times. The chain has TRBV29-1 and TRBJ2-5; D is possibly TRBD2 (5 bases). V was pared by 0 bases and J by 5 bases, with 7 bases between. Germline CDR1 is SQVTM and CDR2 is ANQGSEA. This CDR3 is 12 amino acids long. The CDR3 coding sequence is TGCAGCGTTGAAGATTCGGGGGAGACCCAGTACTTC. Translating it yields CSVEDSGETQYF.

This clonotype has just a few counts. The chain links TRBV7-2 to TRBJ2-5; no clear D. V lost 5 bases to trimming and J lost 4 bases, with 14 bases between them. CDR3 length: 14 residues. Germline V gives CDR1 SGHTA, CDR2 FQGNSA. CDR3 coding DNA: TGTGCCAGCAGCCGCCTAAGAGCCCCAGAGACCCAGTACTTC. Protein sequence: CASSRLRAPETQYF.

This clonotype was seen more than once but under ten times. J is TRBJ1-4 and V is TRBV2; D ambiguous. Trimming removed 6 bases from V and 8 bases from J, with 10 bases in between. The CDR3 extends over 12 amino acids. Per the germline V gene, CDR1 is SNHLY and CDR2 is FYNNEI. In nucleotides, the CDR3 is TGTGCCAGCAGCGGCGGGAACGAAAAACTGTTTTTT. Its protein is CASSGGNEKLFF.

This clonotype was seen only a few times. V is TRBV29-1 and J is TRBJ2-1; D possibly matches TRBD1 or TRBD2 (5 bases each). The CDR3 contains 12 residues. The V gene's germline CDR1 is SQVTM and CDR2 ANQGSEA. V shed 2 bases and J shed 6 bases, with 8 bases lying between them. The CDR3 nucleotides read TGCAGCGTTGAATATGGGGGCAATGAGCAGTTCTTC. This sequence encodes CSVEYGGNEQFF.

There are many counts of this clonotype. The gene calls are TRBV4-3 and TRBJ2-7; the D gene could be TRBD1 or TRBD2 (5 bases each). V shed 1 base and J shed 4 bases, with 23 bases lying between them. Per germline, CDR1 LGHNA and CDR2 YSLEER. The CDR3 spans 18 residues. The CDR3 sequence: CASSQAASRGAMTYEQYF. The CDR3, as DNA: TGCGCCAGCAGCCAAGCTGCGTCCAGAGGGGCCATGACGTACGAGCAGTACTTC.

This chain joins TRBV5-6 and TRBJ2-7; D is undetermined. The CDR3 is 11 residues long. From germline, CDR1 is SGHDT and CDR2 YYEEEE. V was pared by 4 bases and J by 6 bases, with 8 bases between. The CDR3 protein is CASSSTLEQYF. In DNA form, the CDR3 reads TGTGCCAGCAGCAGTACCCTCGAGCAGTACTTC.

The chain has TRBV7-2 and TRBJ2-7; a possible D gene is TRBD1 (6 bases). Germline CDR1 and CDR2: SGHTA and FQGNSA. This CDR3 has 15 amino acids. Trimming stripped 5 bases from V and 5 bases from J, with 19 bases between. CDR3: CASSLGQRRRDEQYF. Written as DNA, the CDR3 is TGTGCCAGCAGCCTTGGACAGAGGCGTAGGGACGAGCAGTACTTC.

This clonotype was detected only a few times. The chain combines TRBV7-9 with TRBJ2-7, with unresolved D. This CDR3 contains 12 residues. Deletions cut 6 bases from V and 3 bases from J, with 9 bases between. The germline V gene has CDR1 SEHNR and CDR2 FQNEAQ (reference sequence). Written as DNA, the CDR3 is TGTGCCAGCAGACCAGAAGGCTACGAGCAGTACTTC. Translation: CASRPEGYEQYF.